This is a list of T cell receptor beta chains from one sample in a study of T cell changes during pregnancy in multiple sclerosis. The assay was immunoSEQ multiplex PCR, and TCRdb's table has in-frame clones only and misses some. The profile shows around 70,000 clones, more than 90% of them singletons. Sequencing used peripheral blood, obtained in the second trimester of pregnancy. All receptors derive from a female donor in good health, enrolled as a control in a pregnancy study. Each CDR3 is given with its conserved first and last residue. Each record gives: J gene, V gene, D gene, clone size, CDR3 DNA, CDR3 protein. A D gene is named only where the DNA matches it firmly. Some rows mark clone size as missing; the rest say once, few, many or name a class of expanded clone.

>TRBJ1-4|TRBV4-1|-|-
TGCGCCAGCAGCCTCTCGGGGGGCTGGACTAATGAAAAACTGTTTTTT
CASSLSGGWTNEKLFF
>TRBJ1-2|TRBV27|TRBD1|-
TGTGCCAGCAGTTTCTCAGGGACAGGCTATGGCTACACCTTC
CASSFSGTGYGYTF
>TRBJ2-2|TRBV4-3|-|-
TGCGCCAGCAGCCAAGCGTCTTTGGGCGCCGGGGAGCTGTTTTTT
CASSQASLGAGELFF
>TRBJ1-1|TRBV7-9|-|-
TGTGCCAGCAGTCACAAGAACACTGAAGCTTTCTTT
CASSHKNTEAFF
>TRBJ1-2|TRBV9|-|-
TGTGCCAGCAGCACCGCGGACAGAGGCTACACCTTC
CASSTADRGYTF
>TRBJ1-6|TRBV5-4|-|-
TGTGCCAGCGGCCCCTCCTCACCCCTCCACTTT
CASGPSSPLHF
>TRBJ2-1|TRBV7-6|-|-
TGTGCCAGCAGCCTCAGACAGACCACTCAAAGGTTCTTC
CASSLRQTTQRFF
>TRBJ1-4|TRBV7-9|TRBD1|-
TGTGCCAGCAGCTTACAGGGGGCAACTAATGAAAAACTGTTTTTT
CASSLQGATNEKLFF
>TRBJ2-2|TRBV5-1|TRBD2|-
TGCGCCAGCAGCTTAACTAGCGGGGGGGCTGACACCGGGGAGCTGTTTTTT
CASSLTSGGADTGELFF
>TRBJ2-7|TRBV27|-|-
TGTGCCAGCAGTTCAGACTTGGGCGAGCAGTACTTC
CASSSDLGEQYF
>TRBJ2-1|TRBV7-7|TRBD2|-
TGTGCTAGCAGCTTCGGGGCGGGGGCCTACAATGAGCAGTTCTTC
CASSFGAGAYNEQFF
>TRBJ1-2|TRBV6-5|TRBD1|-
TGTGCCAGCAGTTACTCCGGACAGGGAATATATGGCTACACCTTC
CASSYSGQGIYGYTF
>TRBJ2-7|TRBV6-1|-|-
TGTGCCAGCAGCTCCAGGGGTCACGAGCAGTACTTC
CASSSRGHEQYF
>TRBJ2-7|TRBV2|TRBD1|-
TGTGCCAGCAGTGAAGCGCTTGACAGGGGGTACGAGCAGTACTTC
CASSEALDRGYEQYF
>TRBJ1-1|TRBV11-2|-|-
TGTGCCAGCCAAGGGGTGACCCCTTATGAAGCTTTCTTT
CASQGVTPYEAFF
>TRBJ2-5|TRBV5-4|TRBD2|-
TGTGCCAGCAGCTTGGGAGCGGGGGGGAGGGAAGAGACCCAGTACTTC
CASSLGAGGREETQYF
>TRBJ2-3|TRBV7-2|TRBD2|-
TGTGCCAGCAGCCTTGTAGCGGGGACTAGCACAGATACGCAGTATTTT
CASSLVAGTSTDTQYF
>TRBJ2-3|TRBV19|-|-
TGTGCCAGTAGTATGGCTAGCGAAGTCACAGATACGCAGTATTTT
CASSMASEVTDTQYF
>TRBJ2-3|TRBV19|TRBD2|once
TGTGCCAGTAGTATAATCGGGAGGGCAGGCACAGATACGCAGTATTTT
CASSIIGRAGTDTQYF
>TRBJ1-2|TRBV5-8|TRBD1|-
TGTGCCAGCAGCTTCGACAGGGGCTATGGCTACACCTTC
CASSFDRGYGYTF
>TRBJ1-5|TRBV19|-|-
TGTGCCAGTAGTACGGCGGGGGAAGGGAGCAATCAGCCCCAGCATTTT
CASSTAGEGSNQPQHF
>TRBJ2-7|TRBV7-2|TRBD1|-
TGTGCCAGCAGCCCCTCCGGGACAGGGAGATACGAGCAGTACTTC
CASSPSGTGRYEQYF
>TRBJ2-3|TRBV7-2|-|-
TGTGCCAGCAGCCCCTACACCCGCAGGACTAGCACAGATACGCAGTATTTT
CASSPYTRRTSTDTQYF
>TRBJ2-7|TRBV18|TRBD1|-
TGTGCCAGCTCACCCCAGGGGGCATCCTACGAGCAGTACTTC
CASSPQGASYEQYF
>TRBJ1-5|TRBV7-2|-|-
TGTGCCAGCAGCTTGGGGGCTCCACCGAATAATCAGCCCCAGCATTTT
CASSLGAPPNNQPQHF
>TRBJ2-3|TRBV7-9|TRBD2|-
TGTGCCAGCAGCTTAGGGGGGCTAGCGGGGGACACAGATACGCAGTATTTT
CASSLGGLAGDTDTQYF
>TRBJ2-2|TRBV5-1|-|once
TGCGCCAGCAGCCCCGGGACTCGAGAGAACACCGGGGAGCTGTTTTTT
CASSPGTRENTGELFF
>TRBJ1-3|TRBV27|TRBD1|-
TGTGCCAGCAGTTTAGACAGGGCTGGGGACTCTGGAAACACCATATATTTT
CASSLDRAGDSGNTIYF
>TRBJ2-5|TRBV9|TRBD2|-
TGTGCCAGCAGCGTAGGTTCCAGCGGGGGGCCGGGAGAGACCCAGTACTTC
CASSVGSSGGPGETQYF
>TRBJ2-7|TRBV14|-|few
TGTGCCAGCAGCCGTTTCATCAGGGGTAGCTCCTACGAGCAGTACTTC
CASSRFIRGSSYEQYF
>TRBJ1-6|TRBV2|-|-
TGTGCCAGAAGACAGAGCTCCTATAATTCACCCCTCCACTTT
CARRQSSYNSPLHF
>TRBJ1-2|TRBV7-9|-|once
TGTGCCAGCAGGGCATTCAGGATCGCCCTCGGGGACTATGGCTACACCTTC
CASRAFRIALGDYGYTF